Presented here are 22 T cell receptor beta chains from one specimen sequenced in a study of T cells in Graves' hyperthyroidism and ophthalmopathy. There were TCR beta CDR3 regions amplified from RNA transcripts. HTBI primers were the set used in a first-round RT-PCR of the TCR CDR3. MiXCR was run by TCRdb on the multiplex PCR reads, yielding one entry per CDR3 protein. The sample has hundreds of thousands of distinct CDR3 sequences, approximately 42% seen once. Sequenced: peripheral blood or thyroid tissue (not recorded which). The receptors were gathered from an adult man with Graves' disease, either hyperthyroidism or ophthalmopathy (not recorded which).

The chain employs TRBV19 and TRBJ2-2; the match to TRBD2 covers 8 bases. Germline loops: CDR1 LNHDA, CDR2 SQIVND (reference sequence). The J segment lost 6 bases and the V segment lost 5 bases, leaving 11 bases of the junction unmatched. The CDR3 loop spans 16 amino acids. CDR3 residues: CASSVNFGGAAGELFF. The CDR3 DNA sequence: TGTGCCAGTAGTGTCAATTTCGGGGGGGCTGCCGGGGAGCTGTTTTTT.

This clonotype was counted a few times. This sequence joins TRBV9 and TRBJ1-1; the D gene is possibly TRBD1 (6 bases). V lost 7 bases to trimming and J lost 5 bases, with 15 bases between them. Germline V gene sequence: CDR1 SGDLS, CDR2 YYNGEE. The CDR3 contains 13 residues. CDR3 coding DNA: TGTGCCAGCCGTGACAGGACGGGGACTGAAGCTTTCTTT. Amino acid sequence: CASRDRTGTEAFF.

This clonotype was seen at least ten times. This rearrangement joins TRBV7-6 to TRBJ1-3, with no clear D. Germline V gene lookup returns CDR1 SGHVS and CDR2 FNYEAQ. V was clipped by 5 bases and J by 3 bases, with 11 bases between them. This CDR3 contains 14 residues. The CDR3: CASSLGNNGNTIYF. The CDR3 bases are TGTGCCAGCAGCCTAGGAAACAATGGAAACACCATATATTTT. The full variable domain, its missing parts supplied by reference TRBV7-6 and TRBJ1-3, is GAGVSQSPRYKVTKRGQDVALRCDPISGHVSLYWYRQALGQGPEFLTYFNYEAQQDKSGLPNDRFSAERPEGSISTLTIQRTEQRDSAMYRCASSLGNNGNTIYFGEGSWLTVV.

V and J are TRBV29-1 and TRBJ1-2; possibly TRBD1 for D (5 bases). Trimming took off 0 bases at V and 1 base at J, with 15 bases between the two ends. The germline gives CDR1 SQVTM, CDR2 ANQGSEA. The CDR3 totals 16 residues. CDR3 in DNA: TGCAGCGTTGAAGATAGGTGGGCAGGGCGTAACTATGGCTACACCTTC. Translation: CSVEDRWAGRNYGYTF.

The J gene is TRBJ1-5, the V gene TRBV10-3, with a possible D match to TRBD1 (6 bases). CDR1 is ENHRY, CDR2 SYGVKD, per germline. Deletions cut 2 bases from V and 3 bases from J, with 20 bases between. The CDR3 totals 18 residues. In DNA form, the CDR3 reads TGTGCCATCAGTGAGCCGCCCGACAGGTGGGTGGACAATCAGCCCCAGCATTTT. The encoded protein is CAISEPPDRWVDNQPQHF.

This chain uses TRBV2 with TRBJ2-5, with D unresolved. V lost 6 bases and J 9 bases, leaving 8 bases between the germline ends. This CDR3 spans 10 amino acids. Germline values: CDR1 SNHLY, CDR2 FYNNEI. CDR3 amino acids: CASSLMAQYF. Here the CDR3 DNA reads TGTGCCAGCAGCTTAATGGCCCAGTACTTC.

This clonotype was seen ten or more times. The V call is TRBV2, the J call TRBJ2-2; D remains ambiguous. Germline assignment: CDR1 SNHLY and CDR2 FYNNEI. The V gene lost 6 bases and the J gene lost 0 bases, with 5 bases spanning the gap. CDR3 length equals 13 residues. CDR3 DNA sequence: TGTGCCAGCAGGACACCGAACACCGGGGAGCTGTTTTTT. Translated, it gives CASRTPNTGELFF.

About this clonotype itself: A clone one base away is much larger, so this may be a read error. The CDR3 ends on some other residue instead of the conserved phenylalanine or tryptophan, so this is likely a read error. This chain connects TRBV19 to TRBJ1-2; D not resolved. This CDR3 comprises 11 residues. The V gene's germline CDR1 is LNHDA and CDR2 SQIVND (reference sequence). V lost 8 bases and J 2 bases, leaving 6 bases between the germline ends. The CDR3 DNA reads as TGTGCCAGTGGTAGGAACTATGGCTACACCCTC. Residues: CASGRNYGYTL.

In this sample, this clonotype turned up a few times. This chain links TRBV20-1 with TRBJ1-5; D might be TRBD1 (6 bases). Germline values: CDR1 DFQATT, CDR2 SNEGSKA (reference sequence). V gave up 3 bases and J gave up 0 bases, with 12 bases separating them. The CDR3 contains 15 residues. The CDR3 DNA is TGCAGTGCTAGCGACAGGTCATATAGCAATCAGCCCCAGCATTTT. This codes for CSASDRSYSNQPQHF.

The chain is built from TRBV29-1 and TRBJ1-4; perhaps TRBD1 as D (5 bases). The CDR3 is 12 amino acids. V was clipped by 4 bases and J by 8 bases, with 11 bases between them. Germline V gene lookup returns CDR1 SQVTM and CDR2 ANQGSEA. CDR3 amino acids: CSVGRDEEKLFF. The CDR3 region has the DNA TGCAGCGTTGGCAGGGACGAGGAAAAACTGTTTTTT. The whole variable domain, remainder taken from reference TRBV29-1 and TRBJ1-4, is SAVISQKPSRDICQRGTSLTIQCQVDSQVTMMFWYRQQPGQSLTLIATANQGSEATYESGFVIDKFPISRPNLTFSTLTVSNMSPEDSSIYLCSVGRDEEKLFFGSGTQLSVL.

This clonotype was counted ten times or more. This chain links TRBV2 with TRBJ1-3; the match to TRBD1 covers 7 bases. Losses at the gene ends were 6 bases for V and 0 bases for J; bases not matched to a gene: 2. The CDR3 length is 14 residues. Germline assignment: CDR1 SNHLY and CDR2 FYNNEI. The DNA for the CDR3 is TGTGCCAGCAGCTCAGGGGGCTCTGGAAACACCATATATTTT. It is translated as CASSSGGSGNTIYF.

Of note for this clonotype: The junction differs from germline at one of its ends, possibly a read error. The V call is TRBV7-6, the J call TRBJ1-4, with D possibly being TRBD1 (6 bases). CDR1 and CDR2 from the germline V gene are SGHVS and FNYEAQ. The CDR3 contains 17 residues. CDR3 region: CASSLYGTYGTNERLFF. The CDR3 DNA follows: TGTGCCAGCAGCTTATATGGGACATACGGGACTAATGAAAGACTGTTTTTT.

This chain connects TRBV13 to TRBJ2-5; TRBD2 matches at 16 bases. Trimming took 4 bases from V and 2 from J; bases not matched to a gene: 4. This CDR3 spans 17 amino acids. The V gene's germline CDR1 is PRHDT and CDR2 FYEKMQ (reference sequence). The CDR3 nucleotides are TGTGCCAGCAGCTCGGGACTAGCGGGGGGGCTACAAGAGACCCAGTACTTC. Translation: CASSSGLAGGLQETQYF.

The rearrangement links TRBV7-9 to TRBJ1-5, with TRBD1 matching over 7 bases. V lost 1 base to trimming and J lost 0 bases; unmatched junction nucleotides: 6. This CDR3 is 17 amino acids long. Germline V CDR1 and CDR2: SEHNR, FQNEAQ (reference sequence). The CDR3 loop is CASSLEPTGYSNQPQHF. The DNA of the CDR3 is TGTGCCAGCAGCTTAGAGCCGACAGGGTATAGCAATCAGCCCCAGCATTTT.

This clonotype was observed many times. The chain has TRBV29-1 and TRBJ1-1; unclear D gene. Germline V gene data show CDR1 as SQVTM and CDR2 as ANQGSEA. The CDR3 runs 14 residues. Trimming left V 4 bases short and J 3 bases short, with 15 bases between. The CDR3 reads CSVVGGNLDTEAFF. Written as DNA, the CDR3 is TGCAGCGTTGTGGGTGGAAATCTGGACACTGAAGCTTTCTTT.

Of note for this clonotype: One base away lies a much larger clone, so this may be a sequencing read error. The CDR3 bases are TGTGCCGGCAGCCAACTAGCCACTCAATCCTACGAGCAGTACTTC. Amino acid sequence: CAGSQLATQSYEQYF. The chain uses TRBV6-1 and TRBJ2-7, with D perhaps matching TRBD2 (6 bases). Per germline, CDR1 MNHNS and CDR2 SASEGT. This CDR3 is 15 amino acids long.

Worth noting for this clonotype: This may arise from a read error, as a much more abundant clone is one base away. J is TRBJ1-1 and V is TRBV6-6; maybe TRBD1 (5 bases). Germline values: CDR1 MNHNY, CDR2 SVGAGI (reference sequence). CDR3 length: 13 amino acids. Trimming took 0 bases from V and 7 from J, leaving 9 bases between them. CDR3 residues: CASSYSQGNEAFF. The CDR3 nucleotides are TGTGCCAGCAGTTACTCCCAGGGCAATGAAGCTTTCTTT.

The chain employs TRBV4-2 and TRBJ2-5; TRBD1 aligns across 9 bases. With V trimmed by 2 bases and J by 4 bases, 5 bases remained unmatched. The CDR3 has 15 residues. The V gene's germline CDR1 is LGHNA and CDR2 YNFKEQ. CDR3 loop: CASSQTGGLGETQYF. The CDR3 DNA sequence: TGTGCCAGCAGCCAAACAGGGGGCTTGGGAGAGACCCAGTACTTC.

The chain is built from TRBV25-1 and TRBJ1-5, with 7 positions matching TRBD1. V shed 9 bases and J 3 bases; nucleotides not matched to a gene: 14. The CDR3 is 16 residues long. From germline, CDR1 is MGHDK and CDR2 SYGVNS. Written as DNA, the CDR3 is TGTGCCAGTAGTAGGGGGACAGCCCATCTCAATCAGCCCCAGCATTTT. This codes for CASSRGTAHLNQPQHF.

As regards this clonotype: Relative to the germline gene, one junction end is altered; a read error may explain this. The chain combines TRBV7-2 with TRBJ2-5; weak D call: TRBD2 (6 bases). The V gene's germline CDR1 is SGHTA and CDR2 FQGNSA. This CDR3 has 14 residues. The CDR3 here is CASSLEGGKETQYF. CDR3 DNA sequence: TGCGCCAGCAGCTTGGAGGGAGGAAAAGAGACCCAGTACTTC.

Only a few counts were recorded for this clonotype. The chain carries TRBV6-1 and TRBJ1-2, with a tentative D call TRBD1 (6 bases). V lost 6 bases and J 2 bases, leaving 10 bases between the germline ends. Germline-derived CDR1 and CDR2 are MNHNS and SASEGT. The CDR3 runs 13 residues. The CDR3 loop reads CASRSDRNYGYTF. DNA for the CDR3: TGTGCCAGCAGGAGCGACAGGAACTATGGCTACACCTTC.

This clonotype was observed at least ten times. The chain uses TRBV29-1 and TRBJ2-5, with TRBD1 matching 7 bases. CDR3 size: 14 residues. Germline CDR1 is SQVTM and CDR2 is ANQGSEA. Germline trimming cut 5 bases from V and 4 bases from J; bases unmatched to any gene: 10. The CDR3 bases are TGCAGCGTTCGAACAGGGGAAATGCGAGAGACCCAGTACTTC. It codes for CSVRTGEMRETQYF.